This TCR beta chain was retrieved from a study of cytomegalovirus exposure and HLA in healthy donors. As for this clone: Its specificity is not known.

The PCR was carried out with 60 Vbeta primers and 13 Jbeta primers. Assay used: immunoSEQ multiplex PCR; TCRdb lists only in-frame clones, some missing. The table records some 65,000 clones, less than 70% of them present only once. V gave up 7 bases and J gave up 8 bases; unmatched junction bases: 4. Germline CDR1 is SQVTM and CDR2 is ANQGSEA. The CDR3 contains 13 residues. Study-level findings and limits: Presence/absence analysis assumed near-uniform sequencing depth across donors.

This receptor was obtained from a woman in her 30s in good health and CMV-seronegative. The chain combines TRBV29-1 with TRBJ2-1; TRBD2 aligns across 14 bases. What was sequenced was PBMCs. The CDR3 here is CSAGTSGGYEQFF. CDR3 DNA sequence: TGCAGCGCCGGGACTAGCGGGGGCTATGAGCAGTTCTTC.